These T cell receptor beta chains were read from a single sample in a study of blood T cell repertoires in COVID-19. Some clones are missing from TCRdb's copy, which holds only in-frame ones; the method was immunoSEQ multiplex PCR. The sample records approximately 160,000 clones, 60% to 80% being singletons. Source material: peripheral blood. The receptor set was obtained from a man in his 70s with acute or convalescent COVID-19. Both conserved end residues are part of each CDR3. D genes are given only for firm matches. The size entry is marked missing in some rows and otherwise reads once, few, many or a size class.

V gene	D gene	J gene	clone size	CDR3 length	CDR3 protein	CDR3 DNA
TRBV28	TRBD1	TRBJ1-5	once	13	CASETGGGQPQHF	TGTGCCAGCGAGACAGGGGGAGGTCAGCCCCAGCATTTT
TRBV5-1	.	TRBJ2-5	.	14	CASSLGQRQETQYF	TGCGCCAGCAGCTTAGGACAGAGGCAAGAGACCCAGTACTTC
TRBV29-1	TRBD1	TRBJ2-1	.	13	CSERGGARNEQFF	TGCAGCGAGAGAGGGGGCGCCCGCAATGAGCAGTTCTTC
TRBV14	.	TRBJ1-1	.	13	CASSQVQGTQAFF	TGTGCCAGCAGCCAAGTCCAGGGTACCCAAGCTTTCTTT
TRBV2	.	TRBJ1-2	.	13	CAAQGRDLYGYTF	TGTGCCGCCCAAGGGAGGGACCTCTATGGCTACACCTTC
TRBV18	TRBD2	TRBJ2-3	few	14	CASSPRLATDTQYF	TGTGCCAGCTCACCTAGACTAGCAACAGATACGCAGTATTTT
TRBV12-3/TRBV12-4	.	TRBJ2-3	.	12	CASSWSADTQYF	TGTGCCAGCAGTTGGAGCGCAGATACGCAGTATTTT
TRBV2	TRBD2	TRBJ2-5	.	12	CASFLAGETQYF	TGTGCCAGCTTCCTAGCGGGAGAGACCCAGTACTTC
TRBV24-1	TRBD1	TRBJ1-5	.	15	CATSDGQGANQPQHF	TGTGCCACCAGTGACGGACAGGGGGCGAATCAGCCCCAGCATTTT
TRBV4-3	TRBD1	TRBJ1-1	.	15	CASSLEQGASTEAFF	TGCGCCAGCAGCCTCGAACAGGGGGCGAGCACTGAAGCTTTCTTT
TRBV5-1	TRBD1	TRBJ1-2	.	15	CASSLSGQGSDGYTF	TGCGCCAGCAGTCTTTCGGGACAGGGGAGCGATGGCTACACCTTC
TRBV6-6	TRBD1	TRBJ1-2	.	15	CASSYSIQGASMDTF	TGTGCCAGCAGTTACTCGATACAGGGGGCCTCCATGGACACCTTC
TRBV19	.	TRBJ1-2	.	13	CASSHGTPGGYTF	TGTGCCAGTAGTCACGGAACACCAGGAGGCTACACCTTC
TRBV7-2	.	TRBJ2-7	.	13	CASSPSGPYEQYF	TGTGCCAGCAGCCCAAGCGGTCCCTACGAGCAGTACTTC
TRBV5-1	TRBD2	TRBJ2-1	once	16	CASSLNLAATYNEQFF	TGCGCCAGCAGCTTGAACCTAGCGGCAACCTACAATGAGCAGTTCTTC
TRBV6-6	.	TRBJ2-7	.	16	CASSYKKFSPSNEQYF	TGTGCCAGCAGTTACAAGAAGTTCTCCCCTAGTAACGAGCAGTACTTC
TRBV18	TRBD1	TRBJ1-2	once	15	CASSPGQASVYGYTF	TGTGCCAGCTCACCCGGACAGGCCTCCGTCTATGGCTACACCTTC
TRBV7-2	.	TRBJ2-1	.	16	CASRGTQAAAYNEQFF	TGTGCCAGCAGGGGCACCCAAGCGGCCGCCTACAATGAGCAGTTCTTC
TRBV5-4	TRBD1	TRBJ2-3	.	12	CAWDRDTDTQYF	TGTGCCTGGGACAGGGACACAGATACGCAGTATTTT
TRBV29-1	TRBD1	TRBJ2-7	few	12	CSVGGQAREQYF	TGCAGCGTTGGGGGACAGGCGAGGGAGCAGTACTTC
TRBV6-2/TRBV6-3	TRBD1	TRBJ2-6	.	15	CASSQTGAGANVLTF	TGTGCCAGCAGCCAGACAGGGGCTGGGGCCAACGTCCTGACTTTC
TRBV10-3	TRBD1	TRBJ2-3	.	16	CAISGPGQGSGDTQYF	TGTGCCATCAGTGGGCCCGGACAGGGAAGTGGAGATACGCAGTATTTT
TRBV7-2	.	TRBJ2-1	.	12	CASSLGGGEQFF	TGTGCCAGCAGCTTAGGCGGGGGCGAGCAGTTCTTC
TRBV3-1/TRBV3-2	TRBD1	TRBJ2-7	.	14	CASSQVDRVDEQYF	TGTGCCAGCAGCCAAGTGGACAGGGTCGACGAGCAGTACTTC
TRBV9	TRBD1	TRBJ1-2	.	17	CASSAGTGGLANYGYTF	TGTGCCAGCAGCGCGGGGACAGGGGGGTTAGCTAACTATGGCTACACCTTC
TRBV6-5	TRBD1	TRBJ1-1	few	13	CANGQAVNTEAFF	TGTGCCAACGGACAGGCTGTGAACACTGAAGCTTTCTTT
TRBV2	.	TRBJ2-2	few	14	CAIQGRANTGELFF	TGTGCCATCCAGGGTAGGGCGAACACCGGGGAGCTGTTTTTT
TRBV3-1/TRBV3-2	.	TRBJ1-2	once	15	CASSQGQHSGYGYTF	TGTGCCAGCAGCCAAGGACAGCACTCAGGCTATGGCTACACCTTC
TRBV11-2	TRBD1	TRBJ2-5	.	17	CASSLSQTGGYQETQYF	TGTGCCAGCAGCTTATCCCAGACAGGGGGATACCAAGAGACCCAGTACTTC
TRBV18	.	TRBJ2-3	.	16	CASPPRPSASTDTQYF	TGTGCCAGCCCCCCCCGCCCTAGCGCGAGCACAGATACGCAGTATTTT
TRBV6-1	.	TRBJ1-2	.	16	CASSEVSGGRGMSYTF	TGTGCCAGCAGTGAAGTAAGTGGAGGCCGGGGGATGAGCTACACCTTC
TRBV11-2	.	TRBJ2-7	once	15	CASSLVRGSSYEQYF	TGTGCCAGCAGCTTAGTCAGGGGCTCTTCCTACGAGCAGTACTTC
TRBV9	TRBD2	TRBJ2-1	few	15	CASSFLAGAHNEQFF	TGTGCCAGCAGCTTTCTAGCGGGAGCCCACAATGAGCAGTTCTTC
TRBV5-1	.	TRBJ2-2	.	15	CASSFDSQNTGELFF	TGCGCCAGCAGCTTCGACAGCCAGAACACCGGGGAGCTGTTTTTT
TRBV2	TRBD1	TRBJ2-1	.	15	CASSDLGQGREEQFF	TGTGCCAGCAGTGATCTTGGACAGGGCAGGGAAGAGCAGTTCTTC
TRBV13	.	TRBJ1-4	.	14	CASSLGQTNEKLFF	TGTGCCAGCAGCCTCGGACAGACTAATGAAAAACTGTTTTTT